The sequence of this T cell receptor (beta chain) was determined in a study of siplizumab effects on memory and regulatory T cells. Points from the study as a whole: Most proliferating CD4+ or CD8+ clones, roughly 75-95%, had no naive or memory assignment. Apparently key alloresponse contributors, naive T cells also seemed more diverse than memory cells. The alloreactive clones that mapped to unstimulated subsets made up only a minor fraction.

J was trimmed by 5 bases and V by 3 bases; bases with no gene match: 12. The CDR3 sequence is 17 residues long. Germline V lookup: CDR1 LNHDA, CDR2 SQIVND (reference sequence). Using immunoSEQ multiplex PCR, the repertoire was profiled, and TCRdb retains in-frame clones only, with some absent. The table has 90,000 to 140,000 clones, around 93% seen once. Comment on this clone: Its antigen is as yet unknown.

This TCR was recovered from a human donor in good health. V usage is TRBV19 and J usage is TRBJ2-2; 7 bases are a match to TRBD2. Sequenced: CD4+ T cells sorted from blood. The CDR3 sequence is CASSILVSREGTGELFF. The DNA for the CDR3 is TGTGCCAGTAGTATTTTAGTGTCCAGGGAGGGGACCGGGGAGCTGTTTTTT.